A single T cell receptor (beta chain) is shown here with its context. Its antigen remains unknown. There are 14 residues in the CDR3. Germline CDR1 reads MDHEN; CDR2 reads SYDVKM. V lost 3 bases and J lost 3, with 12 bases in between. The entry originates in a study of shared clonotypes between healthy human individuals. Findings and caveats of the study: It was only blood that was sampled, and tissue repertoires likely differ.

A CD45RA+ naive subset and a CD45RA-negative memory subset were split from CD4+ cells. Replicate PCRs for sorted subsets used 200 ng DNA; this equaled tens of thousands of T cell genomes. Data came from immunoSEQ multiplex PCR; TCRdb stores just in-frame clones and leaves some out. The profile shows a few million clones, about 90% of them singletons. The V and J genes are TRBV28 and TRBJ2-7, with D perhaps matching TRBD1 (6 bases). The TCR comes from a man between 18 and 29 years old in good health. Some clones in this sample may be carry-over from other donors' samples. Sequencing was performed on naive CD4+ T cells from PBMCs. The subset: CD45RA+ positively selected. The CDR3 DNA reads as TGTGCCAGCAGTTTGTCAACAGGGCTCTACGAGCAGTACTTC. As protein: CASSLSTGLYEQYF.